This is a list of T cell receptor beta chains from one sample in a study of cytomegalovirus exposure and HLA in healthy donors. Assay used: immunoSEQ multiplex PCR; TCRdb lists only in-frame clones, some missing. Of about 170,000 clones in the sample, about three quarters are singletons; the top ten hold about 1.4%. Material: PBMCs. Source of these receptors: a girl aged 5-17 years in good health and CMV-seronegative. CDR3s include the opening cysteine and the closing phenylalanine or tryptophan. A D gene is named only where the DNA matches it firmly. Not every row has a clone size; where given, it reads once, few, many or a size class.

DNA: TGTGCCAGCAGTCCCGGACAGGGGAACACTGAAGCTTTCTTT; CDR3: CASSPGQGNTEAFF; J: TRBJ1-1; V: TRBV2; size: few; D: TRBD1
DNA: TGTGCCGGAGAGCAGGGGGGTCTTCCCAACTATGGCTACACCTTC; CDR3: CAGEQGGLPNYGYTF; J: TRBJ1-2; V: TRBV2; size: .; D: TRBD1
DNA: TGCGCCAGCAGCCAACGGGGGGAGTTGGATGGCTACACCTTC; CDR3: CASSQRGELDGYTF; J: TRBJ1-2; V: TRBV5-1; size: few; D: .
DNA: TGTGCCAGTAGTCCACACAGGGGGCCGGGAGAGACCCAGTACTTC; CDR3: CASSPHRGPGETQYF; J: TRBJ2-5; V: TRBV19; size: .; D: TRBD1
DNA: TGCGCCAGCAGCCTCCTACAGGGTGAAGGTCGTGGCTACACCTTC; CDR3: CASSLLQGEGRGYTF; J: TRBJ1-2; V: TRBV5-1; size: once; D: .
DNA: TGCAGTGCCAGGGCGGCGGAAGCTTTCTTT; CDR3: CSARAAEAFF; J: TRBJ1-1; V: TRBV20-1; size: .; D: .
DNA: TGTGCCAGCAGTTCCCTAGCGGGGGGCAACACCGGGGAGCTGTTTTTT; CDR3: CASSSLAGGNTGELFF; J: TRBJ2-2; V: TRBV6-4; size: .; D: TRBD2
DNA: TGTGCCAGCAGCTTAGGCCCTGGCGGGGGCGCCTACGAGCAGTACTTC; CDR3: CASSLGPGGGAYEQYF; J: TRBJ2-7; V: TRBV13; size: once; D: .
DNA: TGTGCCAGCAGCTTAGCCAGGTCCAAGAACACCGGGGAGCTGTTTTTT; CDR3: CASSLARSKNTGELFF; J: TRBJ2-2; V: TRBV7-9; size: .; D: .
DNA: TGTGCCAGCGCCCCGACAGCTTACTCTGGAAACACCATATATTTT; CDR3: CASAPTAYSGNTIYF; J: TRBJ1-3; V: TRBV6-5; size: .; D: .
DNA: TGCGCCAGCAGCTTGGGGACAGGGCAGGGGGCGAACATTCAGTACTTC; CDR3: CASSLGTGQGANIQYF; J: TRBJ2-4; V: TRBV5-1; size: few; D: TRBD1
DNA: TGTGCCAGCAGTTTTATAGGGAGCGACGAGCAGTACTTC; CDR3: CASSFIGSDEQYF; J: TRBJ2-7; V: TRBV27; size: .; D: .
DNA: TGTGCCAGCAGTTTACAGACAGGGACAGTTGGCGAGCAGTACTTC; CDR3: CASSLQTGTVGEQYF; J: TRBJ2-7; V: TRBV28; size: .; D: TRBD1
DNA: TGCGCCAGCAGCCGAGATCCGGGACAGGGGTATAGCAATCAGCCCCAGCATTTT; CDR3: CASSRDPGQGYSNQPQHF; J: TRBJ1-5; V: TRBV4-1; size: .; D: TRBD1
DNA: TGTGCCAGCAGCTCCGAGACGGGGGGGCCAGGTACGCAGTATTTT; CDR3: CASSSETGGPGTQYF; J: TRBJ2-3; V: TRBV7-9; size: once; D: TRBD2
DNA: TGTGCCAGCAGCGGCGGGGGGAGGCCCGGAGATGAAAAACTGTTTTTT; CDR3: CASSGGGRPGDEKLFF; J: TRBJ1-4; V: TRBV7-6; size: .; D: .
DNA: TGTGCCAGCAGCCTCACGGGTGAAGCTTTCTTT; CDR3: CASSLTGEAFF; J: TRBJ1-1; V: TRBV13; size: .; D: .
DNA: TGTGCCAGCAGAGAAACAGGGTTGACACTTCTCACTGAAGCTTTCTTT; CDR3: CASRETGLTLLTEAFF; J: TRBJ1-1; V: TRBV2; size: few; D: .
DNA: TGCGCCAGCAGCCCCCGGTTGGGGGGGGGCCTGAATGAGCAGTTCTTC; CDR3: CASSPRLGGGLNEQFF; J: TRBJ2-1; V: TRBV4-1; size: once; D: .
DNA: TGCGCCAGCAGCTTGGCGGGTGCAGGACAGGGAACGAATTCACCCCTCCACTTT; CDR3: CASSLAGAGQGTNSPLHF; J: TRBJ1-6; V: TRBV5-1; size: .; D: TRBD1
DNA: TGCGCCAGCAGCTTGGCCGGGACTGGGAACACTGAAGCTTTCTTT; CDR3: CASSLAGTGNTEAFF; J: TRBJ1-1; V: TRBV5-1; size: .; D: .
DNA: TGTGCCAGTAGTATTTTCTCACAGGTCCCTGGTGAAAAACTGTTTTTT; CDR3: CASSIFSQVPGEKLFF; J: TRBJ1-4; V: TRBV19; size: .; D: .
DNA: TGTGCCAGCAGTTTATTCCCGCGGGGGGGCGGTGAGCAGTTCTTC; CDR3: CASSLFPRGGGEQFF; J: TRBJ2-1; V: TRBV28; size: .; D: TRBD2
DNA: TGTGCCACCAGCAGAACTAGGCAGGAGCAGTTCTTC; CDR3: CATSRTRQEQFF; J: TRBJ2-1; V: TRBV15; size: few; D: .
DNA: TGTGCCAGCAGCTTGGGGCTAGCGGGGGGTAATGAGCAGTTCTTC; CDR3: CASSLGLAGGNEQFF; J: TRBJ2-1; V: TRBV5-6; size: .; D: TRBD2
DNA: TGTGCCAGCAGTGAAAGTCAGGTCCTCACTGAAGCTTTCTTT; CDR3: CASSESQVLTEAFF; J: TRBJ1-1; V: TRBV6-1; size: .; D: .
DNA: TGTGCCAGCAGCGAGGGGACAGGGGAAGTATGGGGCTCCTACGAGCAGTACTTC; CDR3: CASSEGTGEVWGSYEQYF; J: TRBJ2-7; V: TRBV5-6; size: .; D: TRBD1
DNA: TGTGCCAGTAGGGGGGGGGTAGGGACTGAAGCTTTCTTT; CDR3: CASRGGVGTEAFF; J: TRBJ1-1; V: TRBV19; size: .; D: .
DNA: TGTGCCAGCTGGCAGGGTATCCCAAGGGGGGCTTTCTTT; CDR3: CASWQGIPRGAFF; J: TRBJ1-1; V: TRBV5-5; size: .; D: .
DNA: TGTGCCAGCAGGGAAGGTACAGGTTTCCAAGAGACCCAGTACTTC; CDR3: CASREGTGFQETQYF; J: TRBJ2-5; V: TRBV2; size: .; D: .
DNA: TGCGCCAGCAGCCGCGGCGGGTCATACGATGAAAAACTGTTTTTT; CDR3: CASSRGGSYDEKLFF; J: TRBJ1-4; V: TRBV5-1; size: few; D: .
DNA: TGTGCCAGCAGCGTGGGAAGAGGGACTGAAGCTTTCTTT; CDR3: CASSVGRGTEAFF; J: TRBJ1-1; V: TRBV9; size: few; D: .
DNA: TGCGCCAGCAGCTCCGGTTCGGGGATGGGACTCCAGAACACTGAAGCTTTCTTT; CDR3: CASSSGSGMGLQNTEAFF; J: TRBJ1-1; V: TRBV5-1; size: few; D: .
DNA: TGTGCCAGCATTAAAACAGGGGGCAGCCGCTACCCTTTCTATGGCTACACCTTC; CDR3: CASIKTGGSRYPFYGYTF; J: TRBJ1-2; V: TRBV25-1; size: .; D: TRBD1
DNA: TGTGCCAGTAGTACACCCGGGACACCGTCCTATGGCTACACCTTC; CDR3: CASSTPGTPSYGYTF; J: TRBJ1-2; V: TRBV19; size: .; D: .
DNA: TGTGCCAGCAGTTACTCCAGGGAGGGTGGCTACACCTTC; CDR3: CASSYSREGGYTF; J: TRBJ1-2; V: TRBV6-6; size: .; D: .
DNA: TGTGCCAGCAGCAGGGGGCATACGAGAGAAAAACTGTTTTTT; CDR3: CASSRGHTREKLFF; J: TRBJ1-4; V: TRBV6-5; size: .; D: TRBD1
DNA: TGTGCCAGTAGTACTTACTCAGGACAGGGGATGAGGGAGACCCAGTACTTC; CDR3: CASSTYSGQGMRETQYF; J: TRBJ2-5; V: TRBV19; size: .; D: TRBD1
DNA: TGTGCCAGCAGCTTAGGTTGGGGCGGGAGTGGCTACACCTTC; CDR3: CASSLGWGGSGYTF; J: TRBJ1-2; V: TRBV7-9; size: .; D: .
DNA: TGTGCCAGCAGCCGAAGCGGGGTCGTCTACGAGCAGTACTTC; CDR3: CASSRSGVVYEQYF; J: TRBJ2-7; V: TRBV5-4; size: .; D: TRBD2
DNA: TGTGCCAGCAGTTACGGGCAGCATCCCTACGAGCAGTACTTC; CDR3: CASSYGQHPYEQYF; J: TRBJ2-7; V: TRBV6-6; size: .; D: .
DNA: TGTGCCAGCAGCTTGAGTTCTGGCAGGCAAGAGACCCAGTACTTC; CDR3: CASSLSSGRQETQYF; J: TRBJ2-5; V: TRBV5-4; size: .; D: .